Sequencing of this TCR beta chain was carried out in a study of blood T cell repertoires in COVID-19. Across the study: Samples came from the United States, Italy and Spain, spanning acute and convalescent COVID-19. T cells, B-cell-depleted T cells, or PBMCs supplied cDNA or gDNA.

As handled by the study authors: Reference gene primer amplification gave nucleated cell count estimates. Libraries were prepared by immunoSEQ multiplex PCR; TCRdb keeps only in-frame clonotypes and omits some of them. The D gene and trimming were derived from the DNA, and the V and J assignments and clone size from that table. The table lists approximately 71,000 clones, approximately 88% of them singletons. The V gene's germline CDR1 is GTSNPN and CDR2 SVGIG (reference sequence). The V end lost 0 bases, the J end lost 4 bases, and 13 bases lay between the germline ends. This CDR3 comprises 15 residues.

The sample comprised peripheral blood. The receptor was derived from a human donor in a cohort sampled during active COVID-19. The V gene is TRBV30, the J gene TRBJ2-1, with D unresolved. CDR3 in amino acids: CAWSVTLRRYNEQFF. The CDR3 DNA follows: TGTGCCTGGAGTGTGACGCTCCGCAGGTACAATGAGCAGTTCTTC.